This entry lists 9 T cell receptor beta chains sequenced from one sample in a study of T cells in Graves' hyperthyroidism and ophthalmopathy. RNA transcripts provided the source from which TCR beta CDR3 regions were amplified. HTBI primers drove first-round RT-PCR of the TCR CDR3. MiXCR, run by TCRdb on the multiplex PCR reads, gives a single entry per CDR3 protein. The sample records under 500,000 distinct CDR3 sequences, 11% to 15% being singletons. The sample consisted of blood. The receptor set was obtained from a man aged 50 to 60 with Graves' ophthalmopathy.

This clonotype was detected many times. V gene TRBV11-3 combines with J gene TRBJ2-3; D unresolved. The V gene lost 1 base and the J gene lost 6 bases, with 5 bases spanning the gap. This CDR3 region has 12 residues. Germline V gene sequence: CDR1 SGHNT, CDR2 YENEEA. DNA for the CDR3: TGTGCCAGCAGCTTAGTTATGGATACGCAGTATTTT. Translating gives CASSLVMDTQYF.

This clonotype was detected many times. V usage is TRBV12-5 and J usage is TRBJ2-7, with 7 bases aligning to TRBD2. Germline V gene sequence: CDR1 LGHNT, CDR2 FRNRAP. The CDR3 has 17 amino acids. Trimming at V came to 5 bases and at J to 4 bases, leaving 17 bases not matched to a gene. In DNA, the CDR3 is TGTGCTAGTGGTCTTAACCCCCGGGAGGTGTTGGGATACGAGCAGTACTTC. It codes for CASGLNPREVLGYEQYF.

The chain couples TRBV20-1 to TRBJ2-6; D possibly corresponds to TRBD1 (5 bases). The CDR3 consists of 14 residues. The V end was cut by 4 bases, the J end by 2 bases, with 9 bases between. CDR1 is DFQATT and CDR2 is SNEGSKA in the germline V gene (reference sequence). The CDR3 spells CSANRSPGANVLTF. The CDR3 DNA is TGCAGTGCTAACAGGAGTCCTGGGGCCAACGTCCTGACTTTC.

The table lists this clonotype with many counts. The chain links TRBV27 to TRBJ2-7; D remains unclear. Germline lookup yields CDR1 MNHEY and CDR2 SMNVEV (reference sequence). The ends were cut back, 6 bases at V and 1 base at J, with 22 bases in the middle. This CDR3 is 17 amino acids long. CDR3 nucleotides: TGTGCCAGCAGCCTGGTCTGGGGTGGGATACAGTCCTACGAGCAGTACTTC. This gives the protein CASSLVWGGIQSYEQYF.

At least ten counts were recorded for this clonotype. This chain connects TRBV29-1 to TRBJ2-5; 8 bases line up with TRBD1. After removal of 6 bases from V and 10 bases from J, the junction contained 13 bases not matched to a gene. Germline CDR1 reads SQVTM; CDR2 reads ANQGSEA. The CDR3 sequence is 13 residues long. The CDR3 loop is CSVPQGAPWDQYF. The CDR3 DNA sequence: TGCAGCGTCCCGCAGGGGGCGCCGTGGGACCAGTACTTC.

Turning to this clonotype: A much larger clone lies a single base off, so this may be a read error. The chain carries TRBV7-2 and TRBJ2-5; perhaps TRBD2 as D (6 bases). The CDR3 extends over 15 amino acids. Germline CDR1 is SGHTA and CDR2 is FQGNSA. The V and J ends lost 4 bases and 5 bases respectively, with 17 bases between them. CDR3 residues: CASSSAGLLGETQYF. CDR3 in DNA: TGTGCCAGCAGCTCAGCTGGACTATTGGGTGAGACCCAGTACTTC.

Concerning this clonotype: The germline gene is not matched at one end of the junction; a read error may be the cause. This sequence joins TRBV10-3 and TRBJ2-4, with 9 nucleotides matching TRBD2. This CDR3 comprises 14 residues. Germline CDR1 and CDR2: ENHRY and SYGVKD. The CDR3 reads CAISEGTSLNIRYF. DNA for the CDR3: TGTGCCATCAGTGAGGGGACTAGCCTGAACATTCGGTACTTC.

The genes are TRBV19 and TRBJ1-4; 7 bases agree with TRBD1. CDR3 length: 15 amino acids. Trimming removed 7 bases from V and 8 bases from J; junction bases left unmatched: 13. Germline-derived CDR1 and CDR2 are LNHDA and SQIVND (reference sequence). DNA of the CDR3: TGTGCCAGTACTTCCATCGGCAGGGGGAACGAAAAACTGTTTTTT. This codes for CASTSIGRGNEKLFF.

This clonotype was observed many times. The chain recombines TRBV5-1 with TRBJ2-1; TRBD2 aligns across 10 bases. This CDR3 is 17 amino acids long. Per the germline V gene, CDR1 is SGHRS and CDR2 is YFSETQ. The V segment lost 2 bases and the J segment 2 bases; nucleotides outside the gene matches: 7. Here the CDR3 DNA reads TGCGCCAGCAGCTTTCCAACGACTAGCGGGCCCTACAATGAGCAGTTCTTC. It translates to CASSFPTTSGPYNEQFF. Variable domain in full (rest from reference TRBV5-1 and TRBJ2-1): KAGVTQTPRYLIKTRGQQVTLSCSPISGHRSVSWYQQTPGQGLQFLFEYFSETQRNKGNFPGRFSGRQFSNSRSEMNVSTLELGDSALYLCASSFPTTSGPYNEQFFGPGTRLTVL.